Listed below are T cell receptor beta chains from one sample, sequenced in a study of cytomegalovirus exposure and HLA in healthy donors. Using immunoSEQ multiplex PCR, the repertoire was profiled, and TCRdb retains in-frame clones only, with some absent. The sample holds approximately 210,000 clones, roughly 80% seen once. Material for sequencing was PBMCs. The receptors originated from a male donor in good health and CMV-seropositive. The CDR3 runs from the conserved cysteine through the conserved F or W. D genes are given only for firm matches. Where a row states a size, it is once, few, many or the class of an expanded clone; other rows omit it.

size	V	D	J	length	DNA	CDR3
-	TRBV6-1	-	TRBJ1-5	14	TGTGCCAGCATGGAGTCGGGGTTGGGTCAGCCCCAGCATTTT	CASMESGLGQPQHF
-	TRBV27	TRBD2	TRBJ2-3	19	TGTGCCAGCAGTCCGTCACCCCCTTCTAGCGGGAATCTCATAGATACGCAGTATTTT	CASSPSPPSSGNLIDTQYF
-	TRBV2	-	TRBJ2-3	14	TGTGCCAGCACCCTTCTAGTGAGCACAGATACGCAGTATTTT	CASTLLVSTDTQYF
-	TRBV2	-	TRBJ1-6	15	TGTGCCACCAACGGGGGTGCCGGCCATAATTCACCCCTCCACTTT	CATNGGAGHNSPLHF
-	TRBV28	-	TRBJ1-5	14	TGTGCCAGCAGTTTTACCGGGGGCAATCAGCCCCAGCATTTT	CASSFTGGNQPQHF
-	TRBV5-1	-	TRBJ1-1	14	TGCGCCAGCAGCTCTGGGACACCGAACACTGAAGCTTTCTTT	CASSSGTPNTEAFF
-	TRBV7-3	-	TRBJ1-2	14	TGTGCCAGCAGCACATTACAGGGCCCCTATGGCTACACCTTC	CASSTLQGPYGYTF
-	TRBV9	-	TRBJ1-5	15	TGTGCCAGCAGCGGGCGCGGGGGCAACAATCAGCCCCAGCATTTT	CASSGRGGNNQPQHF
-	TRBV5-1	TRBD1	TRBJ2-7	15	TGCGCCAGCAGCTTGGGACAGGGTGCTGGCTACGAGCAGTACTTC	CASSLGQGAGYEQYF
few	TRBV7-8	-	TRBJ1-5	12	TGTGCCAGCAGCTTTCCCGGTCAGCCCCAGCATTTT	CASSFPGQPQHF
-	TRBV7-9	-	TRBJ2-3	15	TGTGCCAGCAGCCCCCTAGGGGCCGACACAGATACGCAGTATTTT	CASSPLGADTDTQYF
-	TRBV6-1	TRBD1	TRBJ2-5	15	TGTGCCAGCAGCCGACAGGGAACCTTACAAGAGACCCAGTACTTC	CASSRQGTLQETQYF
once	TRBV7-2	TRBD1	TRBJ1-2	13	TGTGCCAGCAGCCGGACAGGGGACGGTGGCTACACCTTC	CASSRTGDGGYTF